This T cell receptor beta chain was profiled in a study of radiation and T cells in renal cell carcinoma. Study-wide points: Baseline intratumoral clonotype presence is unknown without pretreatment biopsies. Top tumor clonotypes rose in blood 2 weeks post-radiation, then contracted.

Time point described: baseline pretreatment blood. This sample's treatment: 15 Gy SBRT to primary tumor, nephrectomy 4 weeks later. CDR3 length: 12 residues. Germline loops: CDR1 PRHDT, CDR2 FYEKMQ (reference sequence). Trimming took 0 bases from V and 5 from J, leaving 5 bases between them. Assay used: immunoSEQ multiplex PCR; TCRdb lists only in-frame clones, some missing. The table lists about 91,000 clones, 82% of them singletons, with more than 5.5% in the top ten. This clone was observed a handful of times. The antigen is unknown. Sequences were derived from blood, sampled from a patient whose treatment included radiotherapy and nephrectomy. The sequence was obtained from a man aged 55 to 69 with renal cell carcinoma. This chain joins TRBV13 and TRBJ2-7; no reliable D call. The CDR3, as DNA: TGTGCCAGCAGCTTAGGCGCCAACGAGCAGTACTTC. Its translation: CASSLGANEQYF.